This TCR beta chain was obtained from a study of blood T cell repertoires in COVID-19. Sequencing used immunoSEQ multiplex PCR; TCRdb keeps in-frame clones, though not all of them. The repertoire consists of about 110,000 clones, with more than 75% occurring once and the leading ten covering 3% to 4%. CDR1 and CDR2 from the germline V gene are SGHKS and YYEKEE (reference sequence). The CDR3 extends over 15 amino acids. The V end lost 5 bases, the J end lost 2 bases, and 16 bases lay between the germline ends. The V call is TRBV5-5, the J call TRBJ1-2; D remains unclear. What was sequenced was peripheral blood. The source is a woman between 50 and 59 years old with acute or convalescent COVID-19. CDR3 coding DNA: TGTGCCAGCAGTGTCCAGACTATAGCCAACTATGGCTACACCTTC. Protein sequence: CASSVQTIANYGYTF. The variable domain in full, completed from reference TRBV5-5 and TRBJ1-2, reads DAGVTQSPTHLIKTRGQQVTLRCSPISGHKSVSWYQQVLGQGPQFIFQYYEKEERGRGNFPDRFSARQFPNYSSELNVNALLLGDSALYLCASSVQTIANYGYTFGSGTRLTVV.